The next 32 T cell receptor beta chains were all read from a single sample in a study of T cell responses to AZD1222 COVID-19 vaccine. This table comes from immunoSEQ multiplex PCR, and its TCRdb copy is limited to in-frame clones, with some not included. The table includes roughly 120,000 clones, roughly 90% detected once. Sequencing used peripheral blood, obtained on day 0 of AZD1222 vaccination. The receptors stem from an adult in good health.

The genes are TRBV6-5 and TRBJ2-5, with D perhaps matching TRBD1 (5 bases). The CDR3 consists of 13 residues. The V gene's germline CDR1 is MNHEY and CDR2 SVGAGI. Trimming took off 6 bases at V and 7 bases at J, with 15 bases between the two ends. CDR3 bases: TGTGCCAGCAGGGCCCAAGGGGTGATGACCCAGTACTTC. Its protein is CASRAQGVMTQYF.

This clone was seen once. The chain employs TRBV29-1 and TRBJ2-3; 8 bases map to TRBD2. The V gene's germline CDR1 is SQVTM and CDR2 ANQGSEA. This CDR3 comprises 19 residues. Trimming removed 4 bases from V and 2 bases from J; junction bases left unmatched: 20. The DNA of the CDR3 is TGCAGCGTTGCCCCCGGGACTAGGACTCTCCGAATACACACAGATACGCAGTATTTT. This encodes CSVAPGTRTLRIHTDTQYF.

The gene calls are TRBV5-6 and TRBJ2-3; D gene uncertain. The germline V gene has CDR1 SGHDT and CDR2 YYEEEE. With 0 bases removed from V and 4 bases from J, the gap between germline ends came to 6 bases. This CDR3 contains 13 residues. CDR3 in DNA: TGTGCCAGCAGCTTGGGTAGGGCAGATACGCAGTATTTT. This sequence encodes CASSLGRADTQYF.

This sequence joins TRBV28 and TRBJ2-7; TRBD2 matches at 8 bases. Germline loops: CDR1 MDHEN, CDR2 SYDVKM. V gave up 3 bases and J gave up 5 bases; unmatched junction bases: 9. The CDR3 length is 15 residues. CDR3 sequence reads: CASSFPGGASDEQYF. As DNA, the CDR3 is TGTGCCAGCAGTTTTCCGGGGGGGGCTTCGGACGAGCAGTACTTC.

This chain links TRBV7-2 with TRBJ1-1; 7 bases are a match to TRBD1. V gave up 1 base and J gave up 8 bases; unmatched junction bases: 7. The CDR3 totals 14 residues. The germline CDR1 and CDR2 sequences are SGHTA and FQGNSA. In nucleotides, the CDR3 is TGTGCCAGCAGCTTAGACCCACAGGGGCTAGAAGCTTTCTTT. Protein sequence: CASSLDPQGLEAFF. Full variable domain (outside the CDR3, taken from reference TRBV7-2 and TRBJ1-1): GAGVSQSPSNKVTEKGKDVELRCDPISGHTALYWYRQSLGQGLEFLIYFQGNSAPDKSGLPSDRFSAERTGGSVSTLTIQRTQQEDSAVYLCASSLDPQGLEAFFGQGTRLTVV.

This chain uses TRBV3-1 (or the pseudogene TRBV3-2) with TRBJ1-2; no firm D call. Trimming removed 4 bases at V and 6 bases at J, with 12 bases between. The CDR3 covers 13 residues. Per germline, CDR1 LGHDT and CDR2 YNNKEL (reference sequence). The CDR3 DNA sequence: TGTGCCAGCAGCCGGGGAGTGTCGGATGGCTACACCTTC. Translated: CASSRGVSDGYTF.

The V gene is TRBV7-2, the J gene TRBJ2-7; 7 bases are a match to TRBD1. Germline V CDR1 and CDR2: SGHTA, FQGNSA. The length of the CDR3 is 14 residues. The J segment lost 3 bases and the V segment lost 0 bases, leaving 2 bases of the junction unmatched. In DNA, the CDR3 is TGTGCCAGCAGCTTAGCTTCAGGGGGCTACGAGCAGTACTTC. Protein: CASSLASGGYEQYF.

V is TRBV18 and J is TRBJ2-3; TRBD2 matches 13 bases. Per germline, CDR1 KGHSH and CDR2 LQKENI. J gave up 6 bases and V 6 bases, and 9 bases lay outside the gene matches. The CDR3 runs to 16 residues. DNA for the CDR3: TGTGCCAGCTCCCCCGGGACTAGCGGGACCAGGGATACGCAGTATTTT. Translating gives CASSPGTSGTRDTQYF.

J is TRBJ1-1 and V is TRBV20-1; TRBD1 agrees at 11 bases. The germline CDR1 and CDR2 sequences are DFQATT and SNEGSKA (reference sequence). The CDR3 is 11 residues long. The CDR3 DNA reads as TGCAGGGGGACAGGGGGCACTGAAGCTTTCTTT. It encodes CRGTGGTEAFF.

The chain's CDR3 is CASSPGGAGEQFF. As DNA, the CDR3 is TGTGCCAGCAGCCCCGGTGGGGCCGGAGAGCAGTTCTTC. This chain joins TRBV2 and TRBJ2-1; weak D call: TRBD1 (5 bases). Between the trimmed V and J ends, which lost 6 bases and 10 bases, there was a span of 16 bases. CDR3 size: 13 residues. Per germline, CDR1 SNHLY and CDR2 FYNNEI.

The chain combines TRBV5-1 with TRBJ2-3; the match to TRBD2 covers 7 bases. Germline assignment: CDR1 SGHRS and CDR2 YFSETQ. CDR3 length: 14 amino acids. V lost 3 bases to trimming and J lost 3 bases; unmatched junction nucleotides: 4. CDR3 in amino acids: CASSYGGGTDTQYF. The CDR3 coding sequence is TGCGCCAGCAGCTATGGCGGGGGAACAGATACGCAGTATTTT.

The chain links TRBV19 to TRBJ2-7; no reliable D call. The germline V and J ends were trimmed by 6 bases and 6 bases, with 21 bases remaining between them. Germline lookup yields CDR1 LNHDA and CDR2 SQIVND (reference sequence). This CDR3 spans 15 amino acids. CDR3: CASRESSGHLVEQYF. DNA for the CDR3: TGTGCCAGTAGGGAAAGTTCGGGCCACCTCGTCGAGCAGTACTTC.

The chain links TRBV4-3 to TRBJ2-3, with 8 positions matching TRBD1. The length of the CDR3 is 18 residues. Germline lookup yields CDR1 LGHNA and CDR2 YSLEER. J was trimmed by 5 bases and V by 0 bases; bases with no gene match: 13. The chain's CDR3 is CASSQDWQGASKGDTQYF. In DNA form, the CDR3 reads TGCGCCAGCAGCCAAGATTGGCAGGGGGCAAGTAAGGGAGATACGCAGTATTTT.

The chain combines TRBV5-1 with TRBJ1-1; possibly TRBD1 for D (5 bases). V lost 10 bases and J 5 bases, leaving 27 bases between the germline ends. The CDR3 runs to 16 residues. Per the germline V gene, CDR1 is SGHRS and CDR2 is YFSETQ. Here the CDR3 DNA reads TGCGCCGTCACTAGCCGAGATGGGGCCCCGACGACTGAAGCTTTCTTT. Translation: CAVTSRDGAPTTEAFF.

This rearrangement joins TRBV7-9 to TRBJ1-5; 7 bases align to TRBD1. CDR1 is SEHNR, CDR2 FQNEAQ, per germline (reference sequence). After removal of 5 bases from V and 5 bases from J, the junction contained 6 bases not matched to a gene. This CDR3 is 14 amino acids long. CDR3: CASSGQATHQPQHF. Here the CDR3 DNA reads TGTGCCAGCAGCGGACAGGCCACCCATCAGCCCCAGCATTTT.

The CDR3 DNA reads as TGTGCCAGTAGTAACTCGGCAGCAACTAATGAAAAACTGTTTTTT. This translates into CASSNSAATNEKLFF. The V call is TRBV19, the J call TRBJ1-4, with unresolved D. This CDR3 contains 15 residues. CDR1 and CDR2 from the germline V gene are LNHDA and SQIVND (reference sequence). Deletions cut 4 bases from V and 0 bases from J, with 9 bases between.

For this clone: One junction end does not reproduce the germline sequence, and a read error may be involved. The chain uses TRBV7-7 and TRBJ2-7, with no clear D. The CDR3 totals 16 residues. CDR1 and CDR2 (germline): SSHAT, FNYEAQ (reference sequence). The CDR3 protein is CASSLDVSTVLYEQYF. CDR3 nucleotide sequence: TGTGCTAGCAGCTTAGATGTGTCGACCGTCCTCTACGAGCAGTACTTC.

The table lists this clone with a few counts. The chain has TRBV7-2 and TRBJ1-3; D is uncertain. This CDR3 has 15 residues. Germline CDR1 SGHTA, CDR2 FQGNSA. V was clipped by 1 base and J by 2 bases, with 9 bases between them. The CDR3 bases are TGTGCCAGCAGCTTAGTACAGACAACTGGAAACACCATATATTTT. Its protein is CASSLVQTTGNTIYF. Looking up the rest from reference TRBV7-2 and TRBJ1-3 gives the full variable domain: GAGVSQSPSNKVTEKGKDVELRCDPISGHTALYWYRQSLGQGLEFLIYFQGNSAPDKSGLPSDRFSAERTGGSVSTLTIQRTQQEDSAVYLCASSLVQTTGNTIYFGEGSWLTVV.

This chain uses TRBV7-9 with TRBJ2-3; D not resolved. Trimming shortened V by 5 bases and J by 1 base, and 1 base separated the two germline ends. The CDR3 totals 11 residues. Germline V CDR1 and CDR2: SEHNR, FQNEAQ (reference sequence). The CDR3 DNA follows: TGTGCCAGCAGCCGCACAGATACGCAGTATTTT. This gives the protein CASSRTDTQYF.

CDR3 nucleotides: TGCGCCAGCAGCCACCAGAACGTCGACGAGCAGTACTTC. It yields the protein CASSHQNVDEQYF. The V gene is TRBV4-1, the J gene TRBJ2-7, with unresolved D. V gave up 3 bases and J gave up 5 bases, with 11 bases separating them. The germline CDR1 and CDR2 sequences are MGHRA and YSYEKL. The CDR3 extends over 13 amino acids.

The gene calls are TRBV7-9 and TRBJ2-1; a possible D gene is TRBD2 (5 bases). From germline, CDR1 is SEHNR and CDR2 FQNEAQ (reference sequence). CDR3 size: 13 residues. Trimming stripped 2 bases from V and 8 bases from J, with 10 bases between. CDR3 nucleotides: TGTGCCAGCAGCTTACGGGGTTGGGATGAGCAGTTCTTC. It translates to CASSLRGWDEQFF.

The rearrangement links TRBV27 to TRBJ1-1; the D gene is possibly TRBD1 (5 bases). Trimming pared 6 bases from V and 0 bases from J, leaving 20 bases between. CDR3 length: 17 residues. Looked up from germline, CDR1 is MNHEY and CDR2 is SMNVEV (reference sequence). The CDR3 region has the DNA TGTGCCAGCAGCCCCAGGGTAGGTCGCTTTATGAACACTGAAGCTTTCTTT. Its protein product is CASSPRVGRFMNTEAFF.

V gene TRBV3-1 (or the pseudogene TRBV3-2) combines with J gene TRBJ2-1, with 8 bases that match TRBD2. The germline CDR1 and CDR2 sequences are LGHDT and YNNKEL (reference sequence). The CDR3 length is 14 residues. Trimming cost V 5 bases and J 7 bases; bases outside gene matches: 7. The CDR3 spells CASSSRGGGNEQFF. The CDR3, as DNA: TGTGCCAGCAGCTCCCGGGGGGGCGGGAATGAGCAGTTCTTC.

This rearrangement joins TRBV4-1 to TRBJ1-5, with D hard to call. Trimming removed 1 base at V and 0 bases at J, with 7 bases between. Germline CDR1 is MGHRA and CDR2 is YSYEKL. CDR3 size: 15 residues. The CDR3 sequence is CASSQVPYSNQPQHF. CDR3 nucleotides: TGCGCCAGCAGCCAAGTCCCTTATAGCAATCAGCCCCAGCATTTT.

The V gene is TRBV11-2, the J gene TRBJ1-2; 9 nucleotides agree with TRBD1. This CDR3 spans 13 amino acids. From germline, CDR1 is SGHAT and CDR2 FQNNGV. V shed 1 base and J 6 bases; nucleotides not matched to a gene: 0. The CDR3 bases are TGTGCCAGCAGCTTAGGACAGGGGGATGGCTACACCTTC. Translating gives CASSLGQGDGYTF.

The chain recombines TRBV7-8 with TRBJ1-2; no reliable D call. Germline V gives CDR1 SGHVS, CDR2 FQNEAQ. Trimming cost V 5 bases and J 7 bases, with 8 bases left between them. The CDR3 sequence is 11 residues long. CDR3 sequence: CASSPQVGYTF. The CDR3 coding sequence is TGTGCCAGCAGCCCCCAGGTTGGCTACACCTTC.

This chain links TRBV6-5 with TRBJ1-2, with 12 bases identical to TRBD1. This CDR3 has 16 amino acids. CDR1 and CDR2 from the germline V gene are MNHEY and SVGAGI. With V trimmed by 2 bases and J by 5 bases, 6 bases remained unmatched. The CDR3 DNA reads as TGTGCCAGCAGTTACCTGGGGACAGGGGGCAGTTATGGCTACACCTTC. The encoded protein is CASSYLGTGGSYGYTF.

The J gene is TRBJ1-2, the V gene TRBV7-2, with D unresolved. Trimming shortened V by 1 base and J by 3 bases, and 9 bases separated the two germline ends. The CDR3 length is 14 residues. CDR1 SGHTA and CDR2 FQGNSA come from the germline V gene. CDR3 region: CASSLGVRYYGYTF. In DNA, the CDR3 is TGTGCCAGCAGCTTAGGGGTCAGGTACTATGGCTACACCTTC.

The chain combines TRBV6-2 or TRBV6-3 with TRBJ2-3; no firm D call. The CDR3 contains 17 residues. Germline V gene lookup returns CDR1 MNHEY and CDR2 SVGEGT. Trimming took off 6 bases at V and 0 bases at J, with 19 bases between the two ends. This CDR3 is CASSQFLADLSTDTQYF. Here the CDR3 DNA reads TGTGCCAGCAGCCAATTTTTAGCCGACCTAAGCACAGATACGCAGTATTTT.

The chain combines TRBV2 with TRBJ2-2; 8 positions agree with TRBD1. The CDR3 totals 14 residues. The V gene's germline CDR1 is SNHLY and CDR2 FYNNEI. Trimming took 5 bases from V and 6 from J; bases not matched to a gene: 5. The DNA of the CDR3 is TGTGCCAGCAGTTCTCAGGGGGCGTCCGGGGAGCTGTTTTTT. Protein product: CASSSQGASGELFF.

J is TRBJ1-2 and V is TRBV28, with D possibly TRBD1 on 5 matching bases. This CDR3 has 14 residues. Trimming stripped 1 base from V and 5 bases from J, with 11 bases between. CDR1 is MDHEN, CDR2 SYDVKM, per germline. CDR3 in amino acids: CASSLLGTDYGYTF. CDR3 nucleotides: TGTGCCAGCAGTTTATTAGGGACCGATTATGGCTACACCTTC.

The rearrangement joins TRBV5-5 to TRBJ1-5; tentative D call: TRBD1 (5 bases). Germline CDR1 is SGHKS and CDR2 is YYEKEE (reference sequence). The CDR3 has 15 residues. Deletions cut 3 bases from V and 7 bases from J, with 17 bases between. The DNA for the CDR3 is TGTGCCAGCAGCTCCGGGACCCCTGGGGTCCAGCCCCAGCATTTT. Its protein is CASSSGTPGVQPQHF.